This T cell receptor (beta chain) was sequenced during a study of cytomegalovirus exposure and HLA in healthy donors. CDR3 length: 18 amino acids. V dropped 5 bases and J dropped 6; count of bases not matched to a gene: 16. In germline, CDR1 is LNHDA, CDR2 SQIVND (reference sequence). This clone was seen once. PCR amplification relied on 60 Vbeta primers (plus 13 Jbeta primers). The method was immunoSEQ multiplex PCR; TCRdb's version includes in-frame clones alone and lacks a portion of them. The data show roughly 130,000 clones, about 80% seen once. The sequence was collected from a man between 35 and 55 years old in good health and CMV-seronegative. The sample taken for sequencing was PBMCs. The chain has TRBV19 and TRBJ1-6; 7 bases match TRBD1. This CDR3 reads CASSYTTGGQAFNSPLHF. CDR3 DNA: TGTGCCAGTAGTTATACTACCGGAGGACAGGCCTTTAATTCACCCCTCCACTTT.